The clone carrying this T cell receptor (beta chain) was seen only a few times. Its antigen is as yet unknown. Each CDR3 protein is one row after TCRdb ran MiXCR on the RT-PCR reads. Altogether about 700,000 distinct CDR3 sequences are present, 14% being singletons, with the ten largest covering less than 9%. The sample comes from a study of response to subunit inactivated influenza vaccine. Whole-study results and caveats: After each seasonal influenza vaccination, few new T cells are recruited, the authors suggested.

The germline V gene encodes CDR1 MRHNA and CDR2 SNTAGT. The V and J ends lost 0 bases and 9 bases respectively, with 15 bases between them. CDR3 length equals 15 residues. The sequencing used PBMCs from blood, collected around two weeks before vaccination. The chain joins TRBV6-4 to TRBJ2-1; maybe TRBD1 (6 bases). The sequence came from a man between 45 and 60 years old who received an inactivated influenza vaccine. CDR3 loop: CASSDSGGAVGEQFF. In DNA, the CDR3 is TGTGCCAGCAGTGACTCTGGGGGCGCGGTAGGTGAGCAGTTCTTC.